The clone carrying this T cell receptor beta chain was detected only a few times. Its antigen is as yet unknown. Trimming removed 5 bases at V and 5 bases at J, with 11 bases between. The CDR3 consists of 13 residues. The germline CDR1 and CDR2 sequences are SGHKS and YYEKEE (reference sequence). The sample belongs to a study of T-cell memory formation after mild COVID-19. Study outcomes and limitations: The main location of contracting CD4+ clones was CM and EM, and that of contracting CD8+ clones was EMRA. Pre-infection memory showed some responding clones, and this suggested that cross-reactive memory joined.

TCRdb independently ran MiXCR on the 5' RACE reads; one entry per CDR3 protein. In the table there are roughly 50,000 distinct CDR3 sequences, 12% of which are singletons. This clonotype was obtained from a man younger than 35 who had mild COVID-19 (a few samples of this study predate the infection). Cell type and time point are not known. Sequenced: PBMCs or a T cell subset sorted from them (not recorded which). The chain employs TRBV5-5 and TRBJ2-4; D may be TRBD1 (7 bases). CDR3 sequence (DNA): TGTGCCAGCAGTGGCGGGACAGAAAACATTCAGTACTTC. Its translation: CASSGGTENIQYF.